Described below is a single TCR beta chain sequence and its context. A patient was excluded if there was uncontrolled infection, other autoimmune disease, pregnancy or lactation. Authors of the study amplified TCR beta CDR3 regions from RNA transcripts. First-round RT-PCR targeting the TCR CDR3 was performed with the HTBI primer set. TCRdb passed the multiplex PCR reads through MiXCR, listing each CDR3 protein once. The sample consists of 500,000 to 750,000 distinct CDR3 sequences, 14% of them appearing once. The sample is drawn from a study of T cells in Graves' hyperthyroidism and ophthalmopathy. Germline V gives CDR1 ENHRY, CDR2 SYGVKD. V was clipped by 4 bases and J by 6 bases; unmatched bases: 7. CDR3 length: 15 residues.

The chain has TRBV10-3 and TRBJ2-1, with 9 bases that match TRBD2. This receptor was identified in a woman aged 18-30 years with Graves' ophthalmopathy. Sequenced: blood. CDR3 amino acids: CAISAGTSISNEQFF. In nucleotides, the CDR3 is TGTGCCATCAGTGCCGGGACTAGCATCTCCAATGAGCAGTTCTTC.